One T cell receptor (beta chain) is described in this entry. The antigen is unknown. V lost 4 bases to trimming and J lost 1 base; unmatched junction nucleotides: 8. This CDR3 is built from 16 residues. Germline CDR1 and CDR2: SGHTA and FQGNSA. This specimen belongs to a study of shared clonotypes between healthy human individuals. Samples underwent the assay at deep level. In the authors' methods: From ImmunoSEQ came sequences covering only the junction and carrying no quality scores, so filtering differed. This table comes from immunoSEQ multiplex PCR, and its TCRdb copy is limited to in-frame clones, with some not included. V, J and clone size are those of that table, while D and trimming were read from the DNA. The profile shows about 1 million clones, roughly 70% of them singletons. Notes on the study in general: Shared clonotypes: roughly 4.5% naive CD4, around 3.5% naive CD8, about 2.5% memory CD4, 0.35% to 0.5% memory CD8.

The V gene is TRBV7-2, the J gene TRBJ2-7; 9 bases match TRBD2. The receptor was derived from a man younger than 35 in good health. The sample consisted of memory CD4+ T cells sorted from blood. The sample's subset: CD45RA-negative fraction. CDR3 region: CASSSRGSGRSYEQYF. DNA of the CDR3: TGTGCCAGCAGCTCCCGGGGTAGCGGGAGATCCTACGAGCAGTACTTC.